The next 13 T cell receptor beta chains were all read from a single sample in a study of T cell responses to AZD1222 COVID-19 vaccine. This table comes from immunoSEQ multiplex PCR, and its TCRdb copy is limited to in-frame clones, with some not included. The table shows about 140,000 clones, with more than 85% occurring only once. The input for sequencing was peripheral blood, taken on day 0 of MenACWY control vaccination. These receptors originate from an adult in good health.

In its sample, this clone was seen a few times. The genes are TRBV5-4 and TRBJ1-3; D ambiguous. The CDR3 sequence is 16 residues long. CDR1 is SGHNT and CDR2 is YYREEE in the germline V gene (reference sequence). Trimming stripped 4 bases from V and 0 bases from J, with 14 bases between. DNA for the CDR3: TGTGCCAGCAGCGTCAACAGAGAAACCTCTGGAAACACCATATATTTT. It codes for CASSVNRETSGNTIYF.

This chain links TRBV6-4 with TRBJ2-2; tentatively, D is TRBD1 or TRBD2 (6 bases each). The CDR3 is 15 amino acids. Germline V gene sequence: CDR1 MRHNA, CDR2 SNTAGT. Between the trimmed V and J ends, which lost 4 bases and 3 bases, there was a span of 12 bases. This CDR3 is CASSAQEGDTGELFF. The CDR3 bases are TGTGCCAGCAGTGCCCAGGAGGGGGACACCGGGGAGCTGTTTTTT.

V gene TRBV18 combines with J gene TRBJ1-5, with D tentatively TRBD1 (6 bases). Germline V gene data show CDR1 as KGHSH and CDR2 as LQKENI. This CDR3 has 16 residues. V dropped 4 bases and J dropped 3 bases, with 16 bases sitting between them. The CDR3 is CASSLEGQGNNQPQHF. CDR3 DNA: TGTGCCAGCTCACTAGAGGGGCAGGGGAACAATCAGCCCCAGCATTTT.

V usage is TRBV7-9 and J usage is TRBJ1-2; 8 bases are shared with TRBD1. Germline loops: CDR1 SEHNR, CDR2 FQNEAQ (reference sequence). This CDR3 contains 14 residues. J gave up 4 bases and V 3 bases, and 4 bases lay outside the gene matches. CDR3 loop: CASSFGQGPYGYTF. DNA of the CDR3: TGTGCCAGCAGCTTCGGACAGGGACCCTATGGCTACACCTTC. The whole variable domain, filled in from reference TRBV7-9 and TRBJ1-2, reads DTGVSQNPRHKITKRGQNVTFRCDPISEHNRLYWYRQTLGQGPEFLTYFQNEAQLEKSRLLSDRFSAERPKGSFSTLEIQRTEQGDSAMYLCASSFGQGPYGYTFGSGTRLTVV.

The chain uses TRBV5-1 and TRBJ2-7, with TRBD2 as a possible D gene (5 bases). V was trimmed by 0 bases and J by 5 bases, leaving 6 bases between them. There are 12 residues in the CDR3. Per germline, CDR1 SGHRS and CDR2 YFSETQ. The CDR3 spells CASSLAGDEQYF. DNA of the CDR3: TGCGCCAGCAGCTTGGCCGGGGACGAGCAGTACTTC.

This clone was observed a few times. The chain links TRBV5-1 to TRBJ2-2; 8 nucleotides line up with TRBD1. Germline CDR1 is SGHRS and CDR2 is YFSETQ. The CDR3 consists of 16 residues. Trimming removed 3 bases from V and 5 bases from J; junction bases left unmatched: 9. The CDR3 spells CASSSRGLSGTGELFF. CDR3 sequence (DNA): TGCGCCAGCAGCTCCAGGGGGCTGTCAGGTACCGGGGAGCTGTTTTTT.

The chain employs TRBV6-6 and TRBJ1-1; D perhaps matches TRBD1 (6 bases). With 5 bases removed from V and 2 bases from J, the gap between germline ends came to 12 bases. The CDR3 has 14 residues. CDR1 and CDR2 from the germline V gene are MNHNY and SVGAGI (reference sequence). In DNA, the CDR3 is TGTGCCAGCAGTCCCCAGGGGATCAACACTGAAGCTTTCTTT. Its translation is CASSPQGINTEAFF.

The rearrangement uses TRBV6-5 and TRBJ2-7, with TRBD1 as a possible D gene (6 bases). Looked up from germline, CDR1 is MNHEY and CDR2 is SVGAGI. Trimming shortened V by 8 bases and J by 7 bases, and 12 bases separated the two germline ends. The CDR3 runs to 11 residues. The CDR3 sequence: CASGPRGEQYF. CDR3 DNA: TGTGCCAGCGGCCCAAGGGGGGAGCAGTACTTC.

The V and J genes are TRBV6-4 and TRBJ1-6, with D perhaps matching TRBD1 (6 bases). Trimming pared 6 bases from V and 9 bases from J, leaving 18 bases between. Germline lookup yields CDR1 MRHNA and CDR2 SNTAGT. CDR3 length: 15 residues. The DNA for the CDR3 is TGTGCCAGCAGCGGACCGGGACACCGTTCTTCACCCCTCCACTTT. It translates to CASSGPGHRSSPLHF.

The chain combines TRBV11-2 with TRBJ2-7; D might be TRBD1 (5 bases). V lost 0 bases, J lost 3 bases, and 9 bases lay in between. The CDR3 is made up of 14 amino acids. Germline CDR1 is SGHAT and CDR2 is FQNNGV. As DNA, the CDR3 is TGTGCCAGCAGCTTAGATCAGGGAAGCTACGAGCAGTACTTC. It is translated as CASSLDQGSYEQYF.

Only a few counts were recorded for this clone. This chain joins TRBV10-3 and TRBJ1-1; 7 bases fit TRBD1. The CDR3 covers 13 residues. Germline V gene data show CDR1 as ENHRY and CDR2 as SYGVKD. V lost 10 bases, J lost 3 bases, and 8 bases stayed unmatched. The CDR3 here is CASAFGTDTEAFF. The CDR3 nucleotides read TGTGCCAGCGCCTTCGGGACAGACACTGAAGCTTTCTTT.

This rearrangement joins TRBV28 to TRBJ1-2; the D gene is possibly TRBD1 (5 bases). There are 14 residues in the CDR3. V shed 3 bases and J shed 2 bases, with 10 bases lying between them. Germline V lookup: CDR1 MDHEN, CDR2 SYDVKM. The CDR3 nucleotides read TGTGCCAGCAGTTTGCCCTCAGGGAACTATGGCTACACCTTC. Protein sequence: CASSLPSGNYGYTF.

This rearrangement joins TRBV4-3 to TRBJ1-2, with D hard to call. The V and J ends lost 1 base and 0 bases respectively, with 15 bases between them. This CDR3 contains 17 residues. CDR1 and CDR2 from the germline V gene are LGHNA and YSLEER. Here the CDR3 reads CASSQGVGSVANYGYTF. As DNA, the CDR3 is TGCGCCAGCAGCCAAGGGGTTGGGTCAGTAGCTAACTATGGCTACACCTTC.